This note documents a single T cell receptor beta chain sequence. The junction does not match germline at one end; this may be a read error. The data were obtained in a study of T-cell reconstitution after alpha-beta-depleted transplantation in children. Germline loops: CDR1 SEHNR, CDR2 FQNEAQ (reference sequence). CDR3 length: 11 amino acids. During its preparation, the TCRbeta library received unique molecular identifiers. TCRdb re-called the PCR reads with MiXCR, one entry per CDR3 protein. This sample has 600,000 to 700,000 distinct CDR3 sequences, with 16% found just once. The sequence derives from a human donor who donated a stem cell graft to a child with acute myeloid leukemia. The sample was PBMCs from the stem cell graft donor, taken from the stem cell graft. The chain links TRBV7-9 to TRBJ2-7; perhaps TRBD1 as D (5 bases). Written as DNA, the CDR3 is TGTGCCAGGAGCTTAGGGGACGAGCAGTACTTC. It translates to CARSLGDEQYF. Variable domain in full (rest from reference TRBV7-9 and TRBJ2-7): DTGVSQNPRHKITKRGQNVTFRCDPISEHNRLYWYRQTLGQGPEFLTYFQNEAQLEKSRLLSDRFSAERPKGSFSTLEIQRTEQGDSAMYLCARSLGDEQYFGPGTRLTVT.